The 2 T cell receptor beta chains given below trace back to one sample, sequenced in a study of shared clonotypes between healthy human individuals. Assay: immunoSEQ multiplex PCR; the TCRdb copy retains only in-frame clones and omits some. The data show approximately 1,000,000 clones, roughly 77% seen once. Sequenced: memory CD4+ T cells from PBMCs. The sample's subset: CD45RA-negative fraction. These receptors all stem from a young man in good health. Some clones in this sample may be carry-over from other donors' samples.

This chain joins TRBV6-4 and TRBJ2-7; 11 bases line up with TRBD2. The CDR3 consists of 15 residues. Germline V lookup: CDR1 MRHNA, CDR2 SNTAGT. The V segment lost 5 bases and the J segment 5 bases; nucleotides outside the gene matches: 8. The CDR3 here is CASSLRLAGSDEQYF. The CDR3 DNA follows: TGTGCCAGCAGTCTAAGACTAGCGGGATCAGACGAGCAGTACTTC.

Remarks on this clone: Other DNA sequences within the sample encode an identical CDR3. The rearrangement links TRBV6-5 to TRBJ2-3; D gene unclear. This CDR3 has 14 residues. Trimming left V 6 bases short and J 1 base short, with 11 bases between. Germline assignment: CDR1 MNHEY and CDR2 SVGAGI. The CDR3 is CASSYRTGTDTQYF. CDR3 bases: TGTGCCAGCAGCTACCGGACGGGCACAGATACGCAGTATTTT.